A selection of T cell receptor beta chains follows, all from one sample in a study of cytomegalovirus exposure and HLA in healthy donors. Libraries were prepared by immunoSEQ multiplex PCR; TCRdb keeps only in-frame clonotypes and omits some of them. Of some 150,000 clones listed, 70% to 90% were seen once; the top ten hold around 3.2%. The sequenced material came from PBMCs. All receptors come from a woman under 30 in good health and CMV-seropositive. Both conserved end residues are part of each CDR3. Each record gives: clone size, CDR3 length, V gene, J gene, D gene, CDR3 protein, CDR3 DNA. D genes are given only for firm matches. Where a row states a size, it is once, few, many or the class of an expanded clone; other rows omit it.

>NA|14|TRBV7-6|TRBJ2-7|TRBD2
CASSPTSGGYEQYF
TGTGCCAGCAGCCCCACTAGCGGGGGTTACGAGCAGTACTTC
>NA|15|TRBV6-5|TRBJ2-7|TRBD2
CASSQGLAGKYEQYF
TGTGCCAGCAGTCAGGGACTAGCGGGAAAATACGAGCAGTACTTC
>NA|14|TRBV30|TRBJ1-4|TRBD1
CAIGQAPTNEKLFF
TGTGCCATAGGACAGGCGCCAACTAATGAAAAACTGTTTTTT
>NA|16|TRBV6-5|TRBJ2-7|TRBD1
CASSYYGQGPSYEQYF
TGTGCCAGCAGTTACTATGGACAGGGGCCCTCCTACGAGCAGTACTTC
>NA|15|TRBV5-4|TRBJ2-1|NA
CASSLGRSSYNEQFF
TGTGCCAGCAGCTTAGGGAGAAGCTCCTACAATGAGCAGTTCTTC
>NA|16|TRBV1|TRBJ2-5|NA
CTSRERTSGYQETQYF
TGCACCAGCAGGGAACGGACTAGCGGCTACCAAGAGACCCAGTACTTC
>NA|14|TRBV30|TRBJ1-4|NA
CAWRGTTTNEKLFF
TGTGCCTGGAGGGGGACAACAACTAATGAAAAACTGTTTTTT
>NA|13|TRBV10-2|TRBJ2-3|NA
CASSEGFTDTQYF
TGCGCCAGCAGTGAGGGCTTCACAGATACGCAGTATTTT
>NA|13|TRBV6-1|TRBJ1-1|NA
CASRPPGGTEAFF
TGTGCCAGCAGACCCCCCGGGGGGACTGAAGCTTTCTTT
>NA|12|TRBV29-1|TRBJ2-7|NA
CSVADSPYEQYF
TGCAGCGTCGCTGACAGCCCCTACGAGCAGTACTTC
>NA|14|TRBV5-1|TRBJ2-7|TRBD1
CASSPRQGAYEQYF
TGCGCCAGCAGCCCACGGCAGGGGGCCTACGAGCAGTACTTC
>few|14|TRBV7-8|TRBJ2-7|TRBD1
CASSSDRVSYEQYF
TGTGCCAGCAGCTCGGACAGGGTCTCCTACGAGCAGTACTTC
>NA|11|TRBV19|TRBJ2-1|NA
CASSTSNEQFF
TGTGCCAGTAGTACCAGCAATGAGCAGTTCTTC
>NA|14|TRBV7-3|TRBJ2-7|NA
CANTTGTTNYEQYF
TGTGCCAACACCACCGGGACAACGAACTACGAGCAGTACTTC
>NA|15|TRBV7-9|TRBJ2-7|TRBD1
CASSLAQGATNEQYF
TGTGCCAGCAGCTTAGCACAGGGGGCAACAAACGAGCAGTACTTC
>NA|12|TRBV30|TRBJ2-7|NA
CAWSPGYYEQYF
TGTGCCTGGAGTCCGGGATACTACGAGCAGTACTTC
>NA|15|TRBV11-3|TRBJ1-2|NA
CASSRPGWDNYGYTF
TGTGCCAGCAGCCGCCCGGGGTGGGATAACTATGGCTACACCTTC
>NA|20|TRBV13|TRBJ2-3|TRBD2
CASSTLSPQGTSGRTDTQYF
TGTGCCAGCAGCACCCTAAGCCCCCAGGGTACTAGCGGGAGGACAGATACGCAGTATTTT
>NA|14|TRBV19|TRBJ2-1|NA
CASSEGLFSNEQFF
TGTGCCAGTAGCGAGGGACTTTTCAGTAATGAGCAGTTCTTC
>NA|14|TRBV15|TRBJ2-3|NA
CATSRGLVPDTQYF
TGTGCCACCAGCAGAGGACTAGTTCCAGATACGCAGTATTTT
>NA|15|TRBV6-5|TRBJ2-3|TRBD2
CASSLAGGGADTQYF
TGTGCCAGCAGTTTAGCGGGAGGGGGGGCAGATACGCAGTATTTT
>NA|17|TRBV4-3|TRBJ2-5|TRBD2
CASSQEGSGGYGETQYF
TGCGCCAGCAGCCAAGAGGGCAGCGGGGGGTACGGGGAGACCCAGTACTTC
>NA|16|TRBV29-1|TRBJ1-2|TRBD1
CSVELSLITGDYGYTF
TGCAGCGTTGAACTCTCTCTCATCACAGGGGACTATGGCTACACCTTC
>NA|16|TRBV28|TRBJ2-3|TRBD2
CASSPRTSGRSDTQYF
TGTGCCAGCAGTCCACGGACTAGCGGGAGATCAGATACGCAGTATTTT
>NA|16|TRBV5-1|TRBJ1-4|TRBD1
CASSAGQGVANEKLFF
TGCGCCAGCAGCGCCGGACAGGGGGTTGCTAATGAAAAACTGTTTTTT
>NA|12|TRBV29-1|TRBJ1-1|NA
CSATSGNTEAFF
TGCAGCGCCACCTCCGGTAACACTGAAGCTTTCTTT
>NA|17|TRBV19|TRBJ1-1|NA
CASSIAARPDMNTEAFF
TGTGCCAGTAGTATAGCTGCCAGGCCGGACATGAACACTGAAGCTTTCTTT
>NA|16|TRBV4-2|TRBJ1-1|TRBD1
CASSQPFFNRGDEAFF
TGTGCCAGCAGCCAACCATTTTTTAACAGGGGGGACGAAGCTTTCTTT
>NA|14|TRBV6-1|TRBJ2-7|TRBD1
CASNRDRGGYEQYF
TGTGCCAGCAACAGGGACAGGGGGGGCTACGAGCAGTACTTC
>once|13|TRBV28|TRBJ1-2|TRBD1
CASSSPGQRGYTF
TGTGCCAGCAGCAGCCCGGGACAGCGTGGCTACACCTTC
>NA|12|TRBV15|TRBJ2-7|NA
CATTAEIYEQYF
TGTGCCACCACAGCGGAAATCTACGAGCAGTACTTC